This T cell receptor beta chain emerged from a study of radiation and T cells in renal cell carcinoma (dated by TCRdb to 2020 to 2021). A note on the overall study: In total, approximately 53 samples, comprising around 25 tumors and 27 peripheral blood samples, were subjected to TCR beta sequencing. In the 40 to 60 samples combined, around 3.7 million unique CDR3 nucleotide sequences were found, encoding 2.5 million to 3 million unique CDR3 amino acid sequences.

The paper as a whole reports these results and caveats: Compared with controls, irradiated tumors had higher TCR clonality, as the top 100 clonotypes made up an average of around 54% of the repertoire, versus around 45% in nephrectomy-only tumors. Because only small tumor regions of 0.9 to 1 g were available, the study did not capture intratumoral heterogeneity. Irradiated tumors contained more dominant CDR3 motifs, and these motifs occupied a larger share of the repertoire than in control tumors. The single-armed trial design could not address effects of radiation dose or scheduling on the TCR repertoire.

Turning to this clone: Its antigen remains undetermined. No much larger clone is present one base from it, and per-base qualities are unavailable.

The junction carries 7 bases between V and J, which are trimmed by 1 base and 1 base respectively. The CDR3 measures 14 amino acids from cysteine to phenylalanine. The read is trimmed to its CDR3 DNA, 42 bases read in frame from base 1. From the germline V gene, CDR1 is LGHNA and CDR2 is YNFKEQ. The immunoSEQ kit was used, according to the manufacturer's recommendations, to generate TCR beta libraries from genomic DNA. To prepare the libraries, a first multiplex PCR with proprietary primers was run, followed by a second PCR that added unique barcodes, and a bead cleanup was done after each round. Each sample batch included a kit-provided positive control reaction and a negative control reaction. The final libraries were assessed on an Agilent 4200 TapeStation D1000 ScreenTape, pooled by volume, and quantified by qPCR. Sequencing ran on an Illumina NextSeq500 with a MidOutput 150-cycle cartridge, using 156 Read1 and 15 Index1 cycles with kit custom primers. The pooled library was loaded at about 0.98 pM, with an approximately 20% PhiX control spiked in. In the authors' own workflow: Vendor-processed data were analyzed in R, with a clonotype defined as all T cells sharing the same CDR3 nucleotide sequence. For clone abundance analyses, frequencies were normalized to the 10,000 most abundant clones in each sample. Public T cell clones, averaging fewer than five per sample, were removed before analysis. ImmunoMap was used for dominant motif analysis with the PAM10 matrix, a gap penalty of 30, and a homology threshold of 0.3, and any motif reaching a cumulative frequency of at least 0.01 was considered dominant. In TCRdb, the immuneACCESS table is reduced to in-frame sequences with V and J assigned. These tables do not hold every clone; where another copy was compared, an unresolved V gene accounts for under half, and the others remain unexplained. V and J calls plus clone size are reproduced from that table; the DNA served to infer D and trimming. The sample table contains fewer than 8,500 clones; only one count was recorded for around 60% of them. The ten largest account for roughly 43% of the sample.

The sample's time point label is to be understood as: tumor resected at nephrectomy. The sample's treatment or condition label, decoded: treatment-naive control, cytoreductive nephrectomy. Control tumors came from treatment-naive renal cell carcinoma patients who underwent cytoreductive nephrectomy without prior radiation. Every patient's renal cell carcinoma showed clear cell pathology. Control tumors used for TCR sequencing were obtained from a handful of females and roughly twelve males (median age 57 years, range about 35 to 82) and were resected from the early 2010s to the mid-2010s. Tumors were mechanically dissociated, digested with collagenase/hyaluronidase at 37 °C, processed in gentleMACS C tubes, and stored in liquid nitrogen. The QIAamp DNA Blood Mini Kit (Qiagen) was used to prepare genomic DNA for TCR sequencing. The analyses included only samples that passed all quality control checks.

This sequence originates from a woman aged 70-85 years with renal cell carcinoma. This receptor chain uses TRBV4-2 and TRBJ1-1, with no confident D gene call. Sample: tumor tissue, taken from a patient whose treatment was nephrectomy without radiotherapy. The nucleotide sequence is given as TGTGCCAGCAGCCAAGTGTCTCAGAACACTGAAGCTTTCTTT. It is translated as CASSQVSQNTEAFF.